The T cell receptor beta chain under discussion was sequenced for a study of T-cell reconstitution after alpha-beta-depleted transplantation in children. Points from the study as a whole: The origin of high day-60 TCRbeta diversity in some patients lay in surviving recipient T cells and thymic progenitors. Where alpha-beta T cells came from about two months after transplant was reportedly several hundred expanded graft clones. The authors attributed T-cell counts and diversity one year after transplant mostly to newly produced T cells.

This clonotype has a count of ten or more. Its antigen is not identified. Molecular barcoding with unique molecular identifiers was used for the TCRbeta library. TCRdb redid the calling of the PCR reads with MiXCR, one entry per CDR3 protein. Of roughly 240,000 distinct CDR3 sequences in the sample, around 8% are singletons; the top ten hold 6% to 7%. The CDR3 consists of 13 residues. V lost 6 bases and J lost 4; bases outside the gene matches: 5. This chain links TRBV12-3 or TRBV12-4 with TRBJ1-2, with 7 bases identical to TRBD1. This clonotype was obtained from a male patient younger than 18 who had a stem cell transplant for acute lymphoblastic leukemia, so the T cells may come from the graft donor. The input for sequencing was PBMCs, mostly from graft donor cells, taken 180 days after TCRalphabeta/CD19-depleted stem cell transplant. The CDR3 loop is CASRAGGSYGYTF. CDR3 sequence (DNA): TGTGCCAGCAGGGCAGGGGGGAGCTATGGCTACACCTTC.